This entry is about one TCR gamma chain. This clone is large (0.1 to 1%). This receptor's antigen is unknown. One base away there is no much larger clone; base qualities are not given. The germline V gene (reference sequence) gives CDR1 as GITISATS and CDR2 as ISYDGTV. The CDR3 holds 13 amino acids from the cysteine to the phenylalanine. The entry retains the CDR3 DNA only, 39 bases that are in frame from base 1. Trimming leaves V shorter by 6 bases and J shorter by 10 bases, with the junction holding 15 bases beyond the gene matches. This record belongs to a study of fetal and pediatric gammadelta thymocytes (dated by TCRdb to 2021 to 2024). Study-level background: To strengthen a single-cell study of gammadelta thymocyte development, the researchers used bulk gammadelta thymocyte repertoires that mixed previously published data with newly generated, unpublished data. A total of 10 or so subjects, comprising 3 fetal thymus donors and 7 pediatric thymus donors, were covered by the bulk gammadelta thymocyte repertoire set. Previously published data (refs 27,28) and unpublished data were combined in the bulk gammadelta thymocyte repertoires. To increase subject numbers and strengthen the CDR3 publicity analysis, bulk TCR repertoire data were added. Study-level results and caveats: Compared with post-natal repertoires, fetal gammadelta thymocyte repertoires had previously been reported to be enriched for TRDV2, TRGV8 and TRGV9 usage, low N additions and public CDR3s.

The sample was run on an Illumina MiSeq. From the authors' description of their analysis: For publicity analysis, the Vgamma9Vdelta2 and nonVgamma9Vdelta2 bulk CDR3 files of each subject were merged into one combined repertoire per subject. Using base R and dplyr, each CDR3 amino acid sequence was checked across 9 single-cell datasets and nine to ten bulk repertoires to give a publicity score ranging from 0 to 19. After TCRdb called clones again from the public reads with CATT, rows with identical DNA were merged. For this entry, the V and J calls and clone size follow TCRdb and not the study's own pipeline. The sample data list roughly 510 gamma-chain clones, and roughly 1.3% of these were observed just once. Of the sample, 12% falls within the top ten clones. Thymocytes were stained with Zombie NIR viability dye plus antibodies to CD3 (UCHT1), TCRgammadelta (11F2), TCRVgamma9 (IMMU360) and TCRVdelta2 (IMMU389). TRD and TRG CDR3 repertoires were generated in bulk, separately, from sorted Vgamma9Vdelta2 and nonVgamma9Vdelta2 gammadelta thymocytes obtained from human fetal and pediatric thymuses. Pediatric thymus tissue was collected in Belgium from children having cardiac surgery. The pediatric thymus donors in the study ranged in age from roughly 1 to 11 years. Thymic cell suspensions from fetal and post-natal thymuses were prepared as previously described. Vgamma9Vdelta2 thymocytes were sorted as CD3+ gammadeltaTCR+ Vgamma9+ Vdelta2+ cells. A FACS Aria III cell sorter (BD Biosciences) was used to carry out the cell sorting.

Material: Vgamma9Vdelta2 gamma-delta T cells from the thymus. This specimen's cell subset or site label, per the study, means: sorted CD3+gammadeltaTCR+Vgamma9+Vdelta2+ thymocytes. The receptor was derived from a child who underwent cardiac surgery and was recorded as healthy. The V gene is TRGV9 and the J gene is TRGJ1 or TRGJ2. The CDR3 is CALWTPPHVKKLF. The nucleotide sequence reads as follows: TGTGCCTTGTGGACCCCTCCCCACGTAAAGAAACTCTTT.